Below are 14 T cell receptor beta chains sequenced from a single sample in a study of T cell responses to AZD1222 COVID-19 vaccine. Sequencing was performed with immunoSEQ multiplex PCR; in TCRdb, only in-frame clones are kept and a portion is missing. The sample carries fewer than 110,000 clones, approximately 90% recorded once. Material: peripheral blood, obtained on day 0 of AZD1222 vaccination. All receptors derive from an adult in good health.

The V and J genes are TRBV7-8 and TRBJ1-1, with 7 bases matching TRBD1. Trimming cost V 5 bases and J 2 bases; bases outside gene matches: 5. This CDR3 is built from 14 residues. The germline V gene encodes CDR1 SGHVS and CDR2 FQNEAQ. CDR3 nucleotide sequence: TGTGCCAGCAGCCCCGAAGGGGGCAACACTGAAGCTTTCTTT. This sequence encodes CASSPEGGNTEAFF.

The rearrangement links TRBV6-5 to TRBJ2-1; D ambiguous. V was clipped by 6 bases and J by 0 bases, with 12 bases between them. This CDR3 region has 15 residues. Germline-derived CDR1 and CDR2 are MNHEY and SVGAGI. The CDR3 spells CASSIDLSSYNEQFF. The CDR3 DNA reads TGTGCCAGCAGCATCGACCTAAGCTCCTACAATGAGCAGTTCTTC.

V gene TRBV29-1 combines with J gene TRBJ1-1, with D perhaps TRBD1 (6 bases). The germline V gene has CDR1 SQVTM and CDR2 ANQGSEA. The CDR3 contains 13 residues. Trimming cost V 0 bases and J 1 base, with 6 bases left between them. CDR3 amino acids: CSVEEQGNTEAFF. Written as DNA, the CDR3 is TGCAGCGTTGAAGAACAGGGGAACACTGAAGCTTTCTTT.

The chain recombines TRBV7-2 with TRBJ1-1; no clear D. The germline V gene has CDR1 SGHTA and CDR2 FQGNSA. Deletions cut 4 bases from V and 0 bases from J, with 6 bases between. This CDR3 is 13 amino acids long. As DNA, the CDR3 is TGTGCCAGCAGCTCGGGTATGAACACTGAAGCTTTCTTT. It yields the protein CASSSGMNTEAFF.

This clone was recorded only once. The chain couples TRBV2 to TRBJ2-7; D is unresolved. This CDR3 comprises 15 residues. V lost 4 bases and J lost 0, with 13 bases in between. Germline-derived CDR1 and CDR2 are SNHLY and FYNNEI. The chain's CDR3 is CASSVGRTGSYEQYF. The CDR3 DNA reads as TGTGCCAGCAGTGTTGGGCGGACGGGCTCCTACGAGCAGTACTTC.

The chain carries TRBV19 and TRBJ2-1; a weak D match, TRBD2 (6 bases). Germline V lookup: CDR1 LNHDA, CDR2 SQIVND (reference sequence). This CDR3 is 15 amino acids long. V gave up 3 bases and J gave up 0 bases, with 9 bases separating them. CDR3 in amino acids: CASSMGGSSYNEQFF. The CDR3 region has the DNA TGTGCCAGTAGTATGGGGGGTAGCTCCTACAATGAGCAGTTCTTC.

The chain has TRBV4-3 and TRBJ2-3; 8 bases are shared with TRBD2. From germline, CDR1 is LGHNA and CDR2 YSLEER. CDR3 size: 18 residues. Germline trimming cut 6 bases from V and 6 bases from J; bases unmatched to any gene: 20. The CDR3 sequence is CASSLNPRGAGERDTQYF. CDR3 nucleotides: TGCGCCAGCAGTCTCAATCCCCGAGGAGCGGGGGAGAGGGATACGCAGTATTTT.

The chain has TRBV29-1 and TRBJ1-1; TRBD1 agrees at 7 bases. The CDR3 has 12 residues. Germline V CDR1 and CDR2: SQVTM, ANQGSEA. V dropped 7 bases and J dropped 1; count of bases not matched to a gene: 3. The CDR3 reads CSADRENTEAFF. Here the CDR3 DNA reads TGCAGCGCTGACAGGGAGAACACTGAAGCTTTCTTT.

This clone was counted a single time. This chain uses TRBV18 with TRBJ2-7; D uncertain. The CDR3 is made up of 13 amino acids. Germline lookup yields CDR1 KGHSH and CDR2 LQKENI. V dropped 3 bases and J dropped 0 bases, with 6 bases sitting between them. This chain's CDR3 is CASSPPSSYEQYF. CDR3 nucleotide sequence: TGTGCCAGCTCACCGCCCAGCTCCTACGAGCAGTACTTC. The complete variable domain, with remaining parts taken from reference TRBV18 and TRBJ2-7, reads NAGVMQNPRHLVRRRGQEARLRCSPMKGHSHVYWYRQLPEEGLKFMVYLQKENIIDESGMPKERFSAEFPKEGPSILRIQQVVRGDSAAYFCASSPPSSYEQYFGPGTRLTVT.

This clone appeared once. The CDR3 reads CASSPGGISTDTQYF. The DNA for the CDR3 is TGTGCCAGCAGTCCGGGGGGGATTAGCACAGATACGCAGTATTTT. This chain connects TRBV7-3 to TRBJ2-3; 8 bases agree with TRBD2. Per the germline V gene, CDR1 is SGHTA and CDR2 is FQGTGA. After removal of 6 bases from V and 0 bases from J, the junction contained 5 bases not matched to a gene. The CDR3 covers 15 residues.

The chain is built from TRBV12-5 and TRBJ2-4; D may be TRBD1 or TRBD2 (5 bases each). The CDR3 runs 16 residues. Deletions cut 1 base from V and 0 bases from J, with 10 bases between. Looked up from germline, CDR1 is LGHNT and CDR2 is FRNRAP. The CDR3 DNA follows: TGTGCTAGTGGTTTGGGGGTTGGGGGAGCCAAAAACATTCAGTACTTC. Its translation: CASGLGVGGAKNIQYF.

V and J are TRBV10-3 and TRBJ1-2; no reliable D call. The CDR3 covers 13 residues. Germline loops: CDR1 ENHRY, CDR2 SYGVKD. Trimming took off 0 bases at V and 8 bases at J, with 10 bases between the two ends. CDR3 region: CAISESARAGYTF. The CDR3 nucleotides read TGTGCCATCAGTGAGTCGGCCCGTGCGGGCTACACCTTC.

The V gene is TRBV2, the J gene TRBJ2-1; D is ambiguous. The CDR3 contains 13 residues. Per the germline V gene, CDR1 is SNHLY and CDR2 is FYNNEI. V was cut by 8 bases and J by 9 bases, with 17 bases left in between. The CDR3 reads CASRRAGKGEQFF. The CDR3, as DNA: TGTGCCAGCCGACGGGCAGGAAAAGGTGAGCAGTTCTTC.

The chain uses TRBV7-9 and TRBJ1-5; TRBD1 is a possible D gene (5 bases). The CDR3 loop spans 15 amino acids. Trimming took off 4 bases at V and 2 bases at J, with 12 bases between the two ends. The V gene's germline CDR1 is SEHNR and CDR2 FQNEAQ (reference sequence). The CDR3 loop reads CASSSIQGGNQPQHF. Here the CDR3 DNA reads TGTGCCAGCAGCTCCATTCAAGGGGGCAATCAGCCCCAGCATTTT. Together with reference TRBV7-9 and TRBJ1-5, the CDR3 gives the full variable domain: DTGVSQNPRHKITKRGQNVTFRCDPISEHNRLYWYRQTLGQGPEFLTYFQNEAQLEKSRLLSDRFSAERPKGSFSTLEIQRTEQGDSAMYLCASSSIQGGNQPQHFGDGTRLSIL.